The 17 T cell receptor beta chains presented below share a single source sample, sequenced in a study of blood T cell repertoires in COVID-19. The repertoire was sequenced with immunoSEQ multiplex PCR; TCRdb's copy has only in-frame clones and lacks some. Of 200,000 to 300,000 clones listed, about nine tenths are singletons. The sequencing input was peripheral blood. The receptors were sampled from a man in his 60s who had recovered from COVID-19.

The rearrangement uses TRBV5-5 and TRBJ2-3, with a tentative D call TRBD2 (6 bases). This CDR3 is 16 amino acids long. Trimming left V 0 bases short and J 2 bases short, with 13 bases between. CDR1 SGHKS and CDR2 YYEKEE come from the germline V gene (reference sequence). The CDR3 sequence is CASSLVGGSNTDTQYF. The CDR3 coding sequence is TGTGCCAGCAGCTTGGTGGGGGGAAGCAACACAGATACGCAGTATTTT.

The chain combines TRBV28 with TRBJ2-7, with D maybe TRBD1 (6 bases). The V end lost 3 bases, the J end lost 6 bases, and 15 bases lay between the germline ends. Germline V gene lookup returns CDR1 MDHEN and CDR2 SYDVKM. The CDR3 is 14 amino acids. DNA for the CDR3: TGTGCCAGCAGTTTCAGGGGCTGGTTGTCCGAGCAGTACTTC. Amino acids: CASSFRGWLSEQYF.

The CDR3 coding sequence is TGTGCCAGCAGTGAAGAGGCGGGGGGAACCACAGATACGCAGTATTTT. This codes for CASSEEAGGTTDTQYF. The chain combines TRBV2 with TRBJ2-3; 8 bases match TRBD2. CDR1 and CDR2 from the germline V gene are SNHLY and FYNNEI. This CDR3 is 16 amino acids long. After removal of 1 base from V and 2 bases from J, the junction contained 5 bases not matched to a gene.

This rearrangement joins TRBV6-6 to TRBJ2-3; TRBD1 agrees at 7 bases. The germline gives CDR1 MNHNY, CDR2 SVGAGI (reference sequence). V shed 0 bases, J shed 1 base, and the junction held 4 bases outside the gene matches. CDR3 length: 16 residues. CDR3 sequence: CASSYSRGQRTDTQYF. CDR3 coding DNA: TGTGCCAGCAGTTACTCGAGGGGACAGCGCACAGATACGCAGTATTTT.

The CDR3 is CASVLGTPGYEQYF. The CDR3 coding sequence is TGTGCTAGTGTTCTAGGGACTCCAGGCTACGAGCAGTACTTC. The gene calls are TRBV12-5 and TRBJ2-7; possible D gene TRBD2, 6 bases. This CDR3 spans 14 amino acids. CDR1 LGHNT and CDR2 FRNRAP come from the germline V gene. V lost 7 bases to trimming and J lost 3 bases, with 16 bases between them.

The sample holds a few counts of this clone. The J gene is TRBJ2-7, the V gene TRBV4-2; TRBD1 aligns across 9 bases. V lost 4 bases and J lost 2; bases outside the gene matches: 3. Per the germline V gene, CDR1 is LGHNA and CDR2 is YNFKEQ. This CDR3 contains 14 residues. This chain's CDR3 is CASSLGQGTYEQYF. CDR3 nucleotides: TGTGCCAGCAGCCTGGGACAGGGAACCTACGAGCAGTACTTC.

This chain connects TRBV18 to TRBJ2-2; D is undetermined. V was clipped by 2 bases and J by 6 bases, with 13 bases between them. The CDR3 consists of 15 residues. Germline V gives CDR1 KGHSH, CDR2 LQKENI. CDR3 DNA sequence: TGTGCCAGCTCACCAAACAGTCGGAATGCCGGGGAGCTGTTTTTT. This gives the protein CASSPNSRNAGELFF.

The CDR3 sequence: CASSLGSGPEQFF. The CDR3 DNA is TGTGCCAGCTCACTCGGGAGTGGCCCTGAGCAGTTCTTC. This rearrangement joins TRBV18 to TRBJ2-1; D may be TRBD2 (6 bases). From germline, CDR1 is KGHSH and CDR2 LQKENI. The CDR3 loop spans 13 amino acids. V was shortened by 4 bases and J by 9 bases, with 13 bases between the two germline ends. The full variable domain, rest sourced from reference TRBV18 and TRBJ2-1, is NAGVMQNPRHLVRRRGQEARLRCSPMKGHSHVYWYRQLPEEGLKFMVYLQKENIIDESGMPKERFSAEFPKEGPSILRIQQVVRGDSAAYFCASSLGSGPEQFFGPGTRLTVL.

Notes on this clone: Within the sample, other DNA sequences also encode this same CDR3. The CDR3 spells CASSIDRGYEQYF. The CDR3 DNA sequence: TGTGCCAGTAGTATAGATCGCGGTTACGAGCAGTACTTC. The chain joins TRBV19 to TRBJ2-7; D gene uncertain. CDR1 and CDR2 (germline): LNHDA, SQIVND (reference sequence). Trimming stripped 0 bases from V and 4 bases from J, with 7 bases between. This CDR3 contains 13 residues.

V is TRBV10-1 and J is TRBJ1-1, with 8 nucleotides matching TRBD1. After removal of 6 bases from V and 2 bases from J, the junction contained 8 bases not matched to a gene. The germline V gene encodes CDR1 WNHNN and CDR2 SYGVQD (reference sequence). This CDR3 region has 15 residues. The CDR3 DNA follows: TGCGCCAGCAGAGCCGGACAGGGCCCAAACACTGAAGCTTTCTTT. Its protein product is CASRAGQGPNTEAFF.

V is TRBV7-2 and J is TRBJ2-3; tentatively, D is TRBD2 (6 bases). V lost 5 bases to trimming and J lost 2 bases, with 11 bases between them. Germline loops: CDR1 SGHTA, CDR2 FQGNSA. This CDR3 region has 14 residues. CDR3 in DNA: TGTGCCAGCAGCCCGGGACTTTACACAGATACGCAGTATTTT. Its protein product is CASSPGLYTDTQYF.

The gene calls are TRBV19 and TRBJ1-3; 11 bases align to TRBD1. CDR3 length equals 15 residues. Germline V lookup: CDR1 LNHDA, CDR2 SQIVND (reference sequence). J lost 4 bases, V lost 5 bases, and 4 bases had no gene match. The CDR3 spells CASSPGQGAGNTIYF. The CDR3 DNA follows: TGTGCCAGTAGTCCCGGACAGGGGGCAGGAAACACCATATATTTT. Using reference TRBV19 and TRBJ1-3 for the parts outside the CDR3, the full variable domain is DGGITQSPKYLFRKEGQNVTLSCEQNLNHDAMYWYRQDPGQGLRLIYYSQIVNDFQKGDIAEGYSVSREKKESFPLTVTSAQKNPTAFYLCASSPGQGAGNTIYFGEGSWLTVV.

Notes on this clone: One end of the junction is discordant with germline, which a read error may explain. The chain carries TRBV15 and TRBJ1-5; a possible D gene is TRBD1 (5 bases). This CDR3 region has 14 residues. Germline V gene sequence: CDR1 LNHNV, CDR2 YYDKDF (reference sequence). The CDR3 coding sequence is TGTGCCACCAGCAGAGGGGGGACTCTTCAGACCCAGCATTTT. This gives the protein CATSRGGTLQTQHF.

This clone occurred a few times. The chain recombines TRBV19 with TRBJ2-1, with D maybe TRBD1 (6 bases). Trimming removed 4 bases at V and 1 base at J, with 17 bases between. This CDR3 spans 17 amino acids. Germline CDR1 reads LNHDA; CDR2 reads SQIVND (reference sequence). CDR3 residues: CASSTVHRVKSYNEQFF. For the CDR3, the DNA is TGTGCCAGTAGTACAGTTCACAGGGTGAAATCCTACAATGAGCAGTTCTTC.

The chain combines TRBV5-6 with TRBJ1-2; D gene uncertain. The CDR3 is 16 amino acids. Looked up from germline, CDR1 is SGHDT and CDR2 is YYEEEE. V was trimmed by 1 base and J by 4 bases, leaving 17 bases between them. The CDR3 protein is CASSLIAGGSPYGYTF. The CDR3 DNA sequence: TGTGCCAGCAGCTTGATCGCGGGTGGTTCACCCTATGGCTACACCTTC.

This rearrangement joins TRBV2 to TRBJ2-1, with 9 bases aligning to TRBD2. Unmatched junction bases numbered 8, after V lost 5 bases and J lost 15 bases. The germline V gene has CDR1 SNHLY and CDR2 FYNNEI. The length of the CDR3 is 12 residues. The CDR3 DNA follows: TGTGCCAGCAGTCCGACTAGCGGAAACCTGTTCTTC. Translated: CASSPTSGNLFF.

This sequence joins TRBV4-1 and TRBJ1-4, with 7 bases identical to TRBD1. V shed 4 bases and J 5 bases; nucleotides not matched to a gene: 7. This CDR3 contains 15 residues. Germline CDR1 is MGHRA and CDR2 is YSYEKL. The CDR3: CASSPIQGPNEKLFF. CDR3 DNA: TGCGCCAGCAGCCCTATACAGGGGCCGAATGAAAAACTGTTTTTT.